This TCR beta chain was identified during a study of cytomegalovirus exposure and HLA in healthy donors. Regarding the study as a whole: A previous analysis found most TCR beta V segments productive roughly 87% or roughly 30% of the time. Later analysis indicated greater clonal expansion among HLA-associated TCR beta chains than among equally common other chains. It was reportedly the case that the classifier diagnosed cytomegalovirus status with high specificity and sensitivity.

Both 60 Vbeta primers and 13 Jbeta primers went into the PCR. The assay was immunoSEQ multiplex PCR, and TCRdb's table has in-frame clones only and misses some. The table lists about 130,000 clones, 80% of them singletons. Concerning this clone: Its antigen is still unknown.

Each donor was healthy, and each was a bone marrow donor. The CDR3 is 17 amino acids. V shed 0 bases and J 2 bases; nucleotides not matched to a gene: 5. Germline loops: CDR1 LGHNA, CDR2 YNFKEQ. The sequenced sample was PBMCs. The chain recombines TRBV4-2 with TRBJ1-3, with TRBD1 identical over 9 bases. This receptor was taken from a woman aged 35 to 49 in good health and CMV-seronegative. The CDR3 DNA reads as TGTGCCAGCAGCCAAGAAACCGGGACAGGGACTGGAAACACCATATATTTT. Its protein product is CASSQETGTGTGNTIYF.